The 4 T cell receptor beta chains in this list originate from one sample, sequenced in a study of neoadjuvant nivolumab and ipilimumab in lung cancer. Generated by immunoSEQ multiplex PCR, the TCRdb table keeps only in-frame clones and is missing some. Among about 26,000 clones listed, 65% to 85% were seen once. The specimen was peripheral blood, collected before neoadjuvant nivolumab, alone or with ipilimumab. The source is an adult with non-small cell lung cancer.

The chain recombines TRBV21-1 with TRBJ2-2; the table gives TRBD1 as D, unverified against the DNA. TRBV21-1 is a documented pseudogene. This CDR3 has 19 residues. The CDR3 DNA follows: TGTGCCAGCAGCAAAGTCCGGGACAGAACCCCTCGGGGCACCGGGGAGCTGTTTTTT. Translated, it gives CASSKVRDRTPRGTGELFF.

The chain combines TRBV4-2 with TRBJ2-3; D ambiguous. Germline V gene lookup returns CDR1 LGHNA and CDR2 YNFKEQ. The CDR3 runs 14 residues. Between the trimmed V and J ends, which lost 4 bases and 3 bases, there was a span of 11 bases. The CDR3 is CASSRYIGTDTQYF. The CDR3 DNA reads as TGTGCCAGCAGCCGCTACATAGGGACAGATACGCAGTATTTT.

The chain recombines TRBV5-5 with TRBJ1-5; D is undetermined. The CDR3 is 14 amino acids. The germline V gene has CDR1 SGHKS and CDR2 YYEKEE (reference sequence). Trimming took 2 bases from V and 3 from J, leaving 9 bases between them. The CDR3, as DNA: TGTGCCAGCAGCTTTACAGATGACAATCAGCCCCAGCATTTT. Protein: CASSFTDDNQPQHF. The full variable domain, in which reference TRBV5-5 and TRBJ1-5 provide the parts outside the CDR3, is DAGVTQSPTHLIKTRGQQVTLRCSPISGHKSVSWYQQVLGQGPQFIFQYYEKEERGRGNFPDRFSARQFPNYSSELNVNALLLGDSALYLCASSFTDDNQPQHFGDGTRLSIL.

V usage is TRBV18 and J usage is TRBJ2-7, with a possible D match to TRBD1 (5 bases). The CDR3 runs to 13 residues. The germline gives CDR1 KGHSH, CDR2 LQKENI. Deletions cut 3 bases from V and 4 bases from J, with 10 bases between. The CDR3 spells CASSPSGSYEQYF. DNA for the CDR3: TGTGCCAGCTCACCCTCAGGGTCGTACGAGCAGTACTTC.